This passage covers 21 T cell receptor beta chains from one sample sequenced in a study of neurological immune-mediated disorders. Via MiXCR, TCRdb re-called the 5' RACE reads, giving one row per CDR3 protein. The table shows approximately 85,000 distinct CDR3 sequences, with approximately 4.3% occurring only once. The time point denotes: longitudinal time-point 3. The specimen was PBMCs. These receptors originate from an older woman with multiple sclerosis.

As for this clonotype: Since a much larger clone is just one base distant, this may be a read error. V gene TRBV19 combines with J gene TRBJ2-5; a weak D match, TRBD2 (7 bases). Germline V CDR1 and CDR2: LNHDA, SQIVND (reference sequence). V lost 8 bases to trimming and J lost 3 bases, with 16 bases between them. This CDR3 region has 14 residues. The CDR3 spells CASVGGGHEETQYF. The CDR3 nucleotides are TGTGCCAGTGTGGGAGGGGGGCACGAAGAGACCCAGTACTTC.

This clonotype came up many times. The chain is built from TRBV3-1 and TRBJ2-7; 7 bases are a match to TRBD2. V was pared by 6 bases and J by 7 bases, with 9 bases of the junction left unmatched. The germline V gene encodes CDR1 LGHDT and CDR2 YNNKEL (reference sequence). The CDR3 contains 13 residues. CDR3 DNA sequence: TGTGCCAGCAGAGCTGCTAGCGGCCTGGAGCAGTACTTC. It encodes CASRAASGLEQYF.

This clonotype was found many times. The chain has TRBV7-9 and TRBJ1-2, with 7 positions matching TRBD1. The CDR3 is 15 residues long. In germline, CDR1 is SEHNR, CDR2 FQNEAQ (reference sequence). The V segment lost 2 bases and the J segment 4 bases; nucleotides outside the gene matches: 7. The CDR3 reads CASSLSRTGTYGYTF. As DNA, the CDR3 is TGTGCCAGCAGCTTATCGAGGACAGGCACCTATGGCTACACCTTC.

This clonotype has a count of ten or more. The chain employs TRBV20-1 and TRBJ1-2, with a possible D match to TRBD1 (5 bases). Trimming stripped 0 bases from V and 4 bases from J, with 18 bases between. This CDR3 has 16 amino acids. Germline V CDR1 and CDR2: DFQATT, SNEGSKA (reference sequence). The CDR3 DNA sequence: TGCAGTGCTAGAGATCGACTGTCAGGGCCGCTCTATGGCTACACCTTC. It encodes CSARDRLSGPLYGYTF.

In this sample, this clonotype turned up many times. The V call is TRBV3-1, the J call TRBJ2-7; unclear D gene. V lost 6 bases to trimming and J lost 4 bases, with 13 bases between them. The CDR3 length is 13 residues. Germline assignment: CDR1 LGHDT and CDR2 YNNKEL (reference sequence). The CDR3 DNA sequence: TGTGCCAGCAGTCCTCTTGGACGGTACGAGCAGTACTTC. Its protein is CASSPLGRYEQYF.

The rearrangement joins TRBV5-1 to TRBJ2-3; the D gene is possibly TRBD1 (5 bases). Trimming removed 0 bases at V and 1 base at J, with 9 bases between. This CDR3 region has 15 residues. Germline V gene lookup returns CDR1 SGHRS and CDR2 YFSETQ. The CDR3 reads CASSLVTGGTDTQYF. For the CDR3, the DNA is TGCGCCAGCAGCTTGGTTACAGGAGGCACAGATACGCAGTATTTT.

There are many counts of this clonotype. The J gene is TRBJ1-3, the V gene TRBV5-1; D is undetermined. The CDR3 runs to 12 residues. V lost 0 bases and J 4 bases, leaving 2 bases between the germline ends. The germline V gene has CDR1 SGHRS and CDR2 YFSETQ. The CDR3 DNA sequence: TGCGCCAGCAGCTTGGCCGGAAACACCATATATTTT. It is translated as CASSLAGNTIYF.

This clonotype was observed many times. V usage is TRBV5-6 and J usage is TRBJ1-5; D may be TRBD1 (5 bases). CDR3 length: 13 residues. V was clipped by 1 base and J by 8 bases, with 10 bases between them. Germline lookup yields CDR1 SGHDT and CDR2 YYEEEE. The CDR3 protein is CASSLSRGKPQHF. The CDR3, as DNA: TGTGCCAGCAGCTTGAGTAGGGGTAAGCCCCAGCATTTT.

This clonotype was recorded at least ten times. The chain is built from TRBV20-1 and TRBJ2-5; no clear D gene. The V end was cut by 3 bases, the J end by 2 bases, with 19 bases between. There are 16 residues in the CDR3. CDR1 is DFQATT, CDR2 SNEGSKA, per germline (reference sequence). CDR3 bases: TGCAGTGCTAGTGGACCCACTCCCGGCGGACAAGAGACCCAGTACTTC. Translating it yields CSASGPTPGGQETQYF.

This clonotype was seen many times. V is TRBV24-1 and J is TRBJ2-4; maybe TRBD2 (6 bases). This CDR3 has 17 residues. Trimming removed 3 bases from V and 1 base from J, with 15 bases in between. Germline CDR1 is KGHDR and CDR2 is SFDVKD. CDR3 DNA sequence: TGTGCCACCAGTGATCGGGGGACGAATTCGGCCAAAAACATTCAGTACTTC. It specifies CATSDRGTNSAKNIQYF.

This clonotype was recorded once. V gene TRBV20-1 combines with J gene TRBJ2-1; D is possibly TRBD1 or TRBD2 (5 bases each). The germline V and J ends were trimmed by 1 base and 13 bases, with 14 bases remaining between them. The germline gives CDR1 DFQATT, CDR2 SNEGSKA (reference sequence). The CDR3 consists of 12 residues. The CDR3, as DNA: TGCAGTGCTAGAGGAGGGGTAGCTGAACAGTTCTTC. It is translated as CSARGGVAEQFF.

This clonotype was counted many times. This chain connects TRBV7-8 to TRBJ1-1; 7 bases are shared with TRBD1. This CDR3 spans 18 amino acids. Germline V CDR1 and CDR2: SGHVS, FQNEAQ. Trimming cost V 1 base and J 0 bases; bases outside gene matches: 11. This chain's CDR3 is CASSLGRMVQGMNTEAFF. In DNA form, the CDR3 reads TGTGCCAGCAGCTTAGGGCGCATGGTACAGGGGATGAACACTGAAGCTTTCTTT.

Many counts were recorded for this clonotype. The chain recombines TRBV20-1 with TRBJ2-7, with a weak D call TRBD1 (6 bases). The germline V gene has CDR1 DFQATT and CDR2 SNEGSKA (reference sequence). The length of the CDR3 is 15 residues. Trimming cost V 6 bases and J 4 bases, with 22 bases left between them. The chain's CDR3 is CSALGSRGKFYEQYF. DNA of the CDR3: TGCAGTGCCCTAGGATCGAGGGGGAAGTTTTACGAGCAGTACTTC.

This clonotype was recorded many times. The chain is built from TRBV3-1 and TRBJ2-1; 7 nucleotides agree with TRBD1. V shed 3 bases, J shed 2 bases, and the junction held 4 bases outside the gene matches. The CDR3 length is 15 residues. CDR1 is LGHDT and CDR2 is YNNKEL in the germline V gene (reference sequence). DNA for the CDR3: TGTGCCAGCAGCCATTTAGGGGGCCCCTACAATGAGCAGTTCTTC. Protein sequence: CASSHLGGPYNEQFF.

This clonotype was found many times. The chain employs TRBV7-9 and TRBJ2-3; TRBD2 matches 8 bases. With V trimmed by 7 bases and J by 4 bases, 10 bases remained unmatched. Germline CDR1 SEHNR, CDR2 FQNEAQ (reference sequence). The CDR3 covers 15 residues. CDR3 protein: CASTPGGGIADTQYF. In DNA, the CDR3 is TGTGCCAGCACCCCGGGCGGGGGGATCGCAGATACGCAGTATTTT.

This clonotype occurred many times. The chain combines TRBV2 with TRBJ2-3; tentatively, D is TRBD1 or TRBD2 (6 bases each). This CDR3 contains 14 residues. The V gene lost 5 bases and the J gene lost 2 bases, with 11 bases spanning the gap. The germline V gene encodes CDR1 SNHLY and CDR2 FYNNEI. The CDR3 DNA sequence: TGTGCCAGCAGTCGAGGGGGGTACACAGATACGCAGTATTTT. This sequence encodes CASSRGGYTDTQYF.

This clonotype has at least ten counts. The V and J genes are TRBV28 and TRBJ1-6; the match to TRBD1 covers 7 bases. This CDR3 contains 16 residues. Germline loops: CDR1 MDHEN, CDR2 SYDVKM. The trim removed 5 bases at V and 6 bases at J, leaving 10 bases unmatched. The CDR3 region has the DNA TGTGCCAGCAGTCCCCAAGTGACAGGGACTAATTCACCCCTCCACTTT. This translates into CASSPQVTGTNSPLHF.

The table lists this clonotype with many counts. This chain links TRBV5-1 with TRBJ2-1; possibly TRBD1 for D (6 bases). This CDR3 has 17 amino acids. Germline CDR1 SGHRS, CDR2 YFSETQ. Trimming stripped 4 bases from V and 4 bases from J, with 21 bases between. CDR3 region: CASSISGTFTRYNEQFF. CDR3 in DNA: TGCGCCAGCAGCATTTCCGGGACATTCACGCGGTACAATGAGCAGTTCTTC. The whole variable domain, remainder taken from reference TRBV5-1 and TRBJ2-1, is KAGVTQTPRYLIKTRGQQVTLSCSPISGHRSVSWYQQTPGQGLQFLFEYFSETQRNKGNFPGRFSGRQFSNSRSEMNVSTLELGDSALYLCASSISGTFTRYNEQFFGPGTRLTVL.

This clonotype was detected many times. The chain uses TRBV5-1 and TRBJ2-2; D may be TRBD2 (6 bases). Germline lookup yields CDR1 SGHRS and CDR2 YFSETQ. This CDR3 spans 14 amino acids. The V end was cut by 7 bases, the J end by 2 bases, with 12 bases between. The CDR3 sequence: CASGGDFNTGELFF. The CDR3 DNA reads TGCGCCAGCGGTGGGGACTTCAACACCGGGGAGCTGTTTTTT.

This clonotype has at least ten counts. The CDR3 DNA reads as TGTGCCAGCAGCCAAGGGGCTGGAGCCCTTCAACTTTACGAGCAGTACTTC. This gives the protein CASSQGAGALQLYEQYF. V gene TRBV3-1 combines with J gene TRBJ2-7, with D unclear. The CDR3 covers 17 residues. V lost 1 base to trimming and J lost 4 bases, with 20 bases between them. The germline CDR1 and CDR2 sequences are LGHDT and YNNKEL (reference sequence).

The chain couples TRBV15 to TRBJ1-4, with unresolved D. With 0 bases removed from V and 8 bases from J, the gap between germline ends came to 7 bases. Looked up from germline, CDR1 is LNHNV and CDR2 is YYDKDF (reference sequence). The CDR3 has 13 residues. The CDR3 loop reads CATSREGREKLFF. The CDR3 coding sequence is TGTGCCACCAGCAGAGAAGGTCGAGAAAAACTGTTTTTT.